The TCR beta chain described here comes from a study of blood T cell repertoires in COVID-19. Sequencing was performed with immunoSEQ multiplex PCR; in TCRdb, only in-frame clones are kept and a portion is missing. The table has 150,000 to 160,000 clones, 75% to 80% seen once. The specimen was peripheral blood. The receptor comes from a man aged 80 or over with acute or convalescent COVID-19.

The CDR3 DNA follows: TGTGCCAGCAGTCCTAAACAGGGGGGCAATCAGCCCCAGCATTTT. It yields the protein CASSPKQGGNQPQHF. J is TRBJ1-5 and V is TRBV6-4; TRBD1 matches at 8 bases. The CDR3 length is 15 residues. The germline V gene encodes CDR1 MRHNA and CDR2 SNTAGT. V gave up 5 bases and J gave up 2 bases; unmatched junction bases: 5.